The present T cell receptor (beta chain) was sequenced within a study of T cells after yellow fever vaccination. Overall study context: Each low-cell-number fraction was prepared by means of SMART-Seq v4 Ultra Low Input. Whole-study results and caveats: Contamination by abundant bulk-population clonotypes could be present in FACS-sorted repertoires. Re-detected after boosting: most primary clones, around 97% of CD4 and less than 90% of CD8.

Only a few counts were recorded for this clonotype. Its specificity is unknown. Germline CDR1 and CDR2: SGHTA and FQGNSA. The CDR3 consists of 16 residues. V trimming: 0 bases; J trimming: 6 bases; junction bases outside the gene matches: 7. TCRdb reprocessed the 5' RACE reads with MiXCR, giving one entry per CDR3 protein. The sample holds roughly 150,000 distinct CDR3 sequences, almost 7% seen once. The input for sequencing was CD4+ T cells sorted from PBMCs, taken around 5 days after the first yellow fever vaccination. The receptor was isolated from a man in his late teens or twenties who received the YFV17D yellow fever vaccine. The chain joins TRBV7-2 to TRBJ2-3; 9 nucleotides line up with TRBD2. The CDR3 bases are TGTGCCAGCAGCTTAGCGCAGGCGGGGGGGAGGGATACGCAGTATTTT. It codes for CASSLAQAGGRDTQYF. The variable domain in full, completed from reference TRBV7-2 and TRBJ2-3, reads GAGVSQSPSNKVTEKGKDVELRCDPISGHTALYWYRQSLGQGLEFLIYFQGNSAPDKSGLPSDRFSAERTGGSVSTLTIQRTQQEDSAVYLCASSLAQAGGRDTQYFGPGTRLTVL.